This T cell receptor beta chain is from a study of T-cell reconstitution after alpha-beta-depleted transplantation in children. Study-wide findings and caveats: Roughly two months post-transplant, alpha-beta T cells reportedly originated from several hundred graft clones that had expanded. Some patients owed their high day-60 TCRbeta diversity to surviving recipient T cells and thymic progenitors.

Trimming took off 0 bases at V and 0 bases at J, with 9 bases between the two ends. The length of the CDR3 is 16 residues. CDR1 SGHRS and CDR2 YFSETQ come from the germline V gene. This clonotype has ten or more counts. Its antigen is unknown. Researchers prepared the TCRbeta library using unique molecular identifiers, the study reports. TCRdb processed the PCR reads anew with MiXCR; each CDR3 protein has one entry. The table records 200,000 to 250,000 distinct CDR3 sequences, 5.5% to 7% of them present only once. The material sequenced was PBMCs, taken before TCRalphabeta/CD19-depleted stem cell transplant. The genes are TRBV5-1 and TRBJ1-4, with D possibly being TRBD1 (5 bases). This TCR was recovered from a boy aged 2 to 10 with acute lymphoblastic leukemia, due to receive a stem cell transplant. The DNA of the CDR3 is TGCGCCAGCAGCTTGGCGGGGGATGCAACTAATGAAAAACTGTTTTTT. The encoded protein is CASSLAGDATNEKLFF. Based on the CDR3 plus reference TRBV5-1 and TRBJ1-4, the full variable domain is KAGVTQTPRYLIKTRGQQVTLSCSPISGHRSVSWYQQTPGQGLQFLFEYFSETQRNKGNFPGRFSGRQFSNSRSEMNVSTLELGDSALYLCASSLAGDATNEKLFFGSGTQLSVL.